One sample yielded the 31 T cell receptor beta chains listed below, sequenced in a study of early T cells in non-severe SARS-CoV-2 infection. Via MiXCR, TCRdb re-called the 5' RACE reads, giving one row per CDR3 protein. The table has around 26,000 distinct CDR3 sequences, around 4.5% seen once. The sequenced material came from whole blood. The receptors stem from an adult who was a healthcare worker with PCR-confirmed SARS-CoV-2 infection or an uninfected control (not recorded which).

At least ten counts were recorded for this clonotype. This chain connects TRBV11-2 to TRBJ1-2, with 8 bases that match TRBD1. The CDR3 consists of 14 residues. The V segment lost 5 bases and the J segment 8 bases; nucleotides outside the gene matches: 10. The germline V gene encodes CDR1 SGHAT and CDR2 FQNNGV. Here the CDR3 reads CASSNRDRPGGYTF. For the CDR3, the DNA is TGTGCCAGCAGCAATCGGGACAGGCCCGGGGGCTACACCTTC.

J is TRBJ1-2 and V is TRBV3-1, with 8 nucleotides matching TRBD1. The CDR3 is 14 residues long. V trimming: 1 base; J trimming: 7 bases; junction bases outside the gene matches: 5. CDR1 is LGHDT and CDR2 is YNNKEL in the germline V gene (reference sequence). CDR3 protein: CASSQVSGQGGYTF. In nucleotides, the CDR3 is TGTGCCAGCAGCCAAGTCTCAGGACAGGGTGGCTACACCTTC.

This clonotype has only a few counts. The chain is built from TRBV20-1 and TRBJ2-5; perhaps TRBD1 as D (5 bases). V was cut by 2 bases and J by 2 bases, with 15 bases left in between. The germline CDR1 and CDR2 sequences are DFQATT and SNEGSKA (reference sequence). The CDR3 is made up of 15 amino acids. The CDR3 is CSARRGSSGQETQYF. The CDR3 DNA follows: TGCAGTGCTAGAAGGGGTAGCTCAGGACAAGAGACCCAGTACTTC.

A remark on this clonotype: Given a much more abundant clone one base away, this may be a read error. The chain joins TRBV12-3 or TRBV12-4 to TRBJ1-1; no clear D gene. The CDR3 has 13 residues. The CDR3 is CASSFSVSTVAFF. The CDR3, as DNA: TGTGCCAGCAGTTTTTCTGTGAGCACTGTAGCTTTCTTT.

This clonotype was seen at least ten times. The chain uses TRBV29-1 and TRBJ1-1; D is unresolved. Germline loops: CDR1 SQVTM, CDR2 ANQGSEA. The CDR3 has 11 amino acids. Trimming left V 7 bases short and J 1 base short, with 7 bases between. The CDR3 nucleotides read TGCAGCGCCGCCAGGAACACTGAAGCTTTCTTT. As protein: CSAARNTEAFF.

This clonotype showed up many times. The chain employs TRBV20-1 and TRBJ1-2; possibly TRBD1 for D (6 bases). The V gene's germline CDR1 is DFQATT and CDR2 SNEGSKA (reference sequence). V was shortened by 2 bases and J by 3 bases, with 13 bases between the two germline ends. CDR3 size: 14 residues. This CDR3 reads CSARKPGQYYGYTF. CDR3 nucleotide sequence: TGCAGTGCTAGAAAGCCCGGACAGTACTATGGCTACACCTTC.

At least ten counts were recorded for this clonotype. This sequence joins TRBV11-2 and TRBJ2-7; D perhaps matches TRBD1 (6 bases). The germline V gene encodes CDR1 SGHAT and CDR2 FQNNGV. V lost 1 base, J lost 2 bases, and 15 bases lay in between. The CDR3 contains 16 residues. For the CDR3, the DNA is TGTGCCAGCAGCTTAGTTCCAGGGGTGCCGACCTACGAGCAGTACTTC. Encoded protein: CASSLVPGVPTYEQYF.

This clonotype occurred many times. The chain carries TRBV28 and TRBJ2-7; D is unclear. V was pared by 7 bases and J by 7 bases, with 23 bases between. CDR1 is MDHEN and CDR2 is SYDVKM in the germline V gene. The length of the CDR3 is 15 residues. The CDR3 nucleotides are TGTGCCAGCACCCCAACCCACGGAAAACTGGGGGAGCAGTACTTC. It yields the protein CASTPTHGKLGEQYF.

This clonotype was seen repeatedly, ten times or more. The chain joins TRBV20-1 to TRBJ2-5; D is perhaps TRBD1 or TRBD2 (5 bases each). V was trimmed by 5 bases and J by 7 bases, leaving 20 bases between them. The CDR3 totals 14 residues. Germline V gene data show CDR1 as DFQATT and CDR2 as SNEGSKA (reference sequence). In DNA form, the CDR3 reads TGCAGTGCTGCCTCGGGACGCGGTTTTAGGACCCAGTACTTC. It codes for CSAASGRGFRTQYF.

This clonotype was counted at least ten times. The chain carries TRBV5-4 and TRBJ2-3; 12 bases are a match to TRBD2. The CDR3 contains 15 residues. The germline gives CDR1 SGHNT, CDR2 YYREEE (reference sequence). With V trimmed by 6 bases and J by 3 bases, 5 bases remained unmatched. The CDR3: CASTRTSGETDTQYF. The DNA for the CDR3 is TGTGCCAGCACCCGGACTAGCGGGGAAACAGATACGCAGTATTTT.

The sample holds many counts of this clonotype. The chain has TRBV12-3 or TRBV12-4 and TRBJ1-5, with D tentatively TRBD1 (6 bases). Trimming took 3 bases from V and 4 from J, leaving 16 bases between them. This CDR3 has 16 amino acids. The CDR3 region is CASSLAPGQSNQPQHF. CDR3 DNA sequence: TGTGCCAGCAGTTTGGCCCCTGGACAGTCTAATCAGCCCCAGCATTTT.

This clonotype came up many times. The chain links TRBV30 to TRBJ1-2; D not resolved. Trimming pared 4 bases from V and 8 bases from J, leaving 17 bases between. Germline CDR1 and CDR2: GTSNPN and SVGIG (reference sequence). The CDR3 runs 13 residues. Written as DNA, the CDR3 is TGTGCCTGGACAGAGGATGTAGCGGTAGGCTACACCTTC. Protein sequence: CAWTEDVAVGYTF.

This clonotype was observed at least ten times. This chain joins TRBV7-2 and TRBJ1-3, with TRBD1 matching 9 bases. Per germline, CDR1 SGHTA and CDR2 FQGNSA. This CDR3 comprises 14 residues. V lost 6 bases, J lost 7 bases, and 7 bases stayed unmatched. CDR3 protein: CASRSGTGSNTIYF. Written as DNA, the CDR3 is TGTGCCAGCAGATCCGGGACAGGGAGCAACACCATATATTTT.

This clonotype was found many times. The genes are TRBV28 and TRBJ1-5; D is unclear. The CDR3 spans 15 residues. With 2 bases removed from V and 6 bases from J, the gap between germline ends came to 14 bases. Germline CDR1 and CDR2: MDHEN and SYDVKM. The CDR3 sequence is CASSLAGNRRQPQHF. CDR3 DNA sequence: TGTGCCAGCAGTTTAGCGGGGAATCGGCGTCAGCCCCAGCATTTT.

This clonotype has a count of ten or more. The rearrangement joins TRBV7-7 to TRBJ2-2; D is perhaps TRBD2 (6 bases). Per the germline V gene, CDR1 is SSHAT and CDR2 is FNYEAQ (reference sequence). V was shortened by 6 bases and J by 2 bases, with 10 bases between the two germline ends. This CDR3 spans 14 amino acids. The CDR3 loop reads CASRRTTNTGELFF. CDR3 DNA: TGTGCCAGCAGGCGGACTACTAACACCGGGGAGCTGTTTTTT. The full variable domain, rest sourced from reference TRBV7-7 and TRBJ2-2, is GAGVSQSPRYKVTKRGQDVTLRCDPISSHATLYWYQQALGQGPEFLTYFNYEAQPDKSGLPSDRFSAERPEGSISTLTIQRTEQRDSAMYRCASRRTTNTGELFFGEGSRLTVL.

V is TRBV7-9 and J is TRBJ1-6; D gene ambiguous. CDR1 is SEHNR and CDR2 is FQNEAQ in the germline V gene (reference sequence). The CDR3 has 15 amino acids. V gave up 0 bases and J gave up 6 bases, with 9 bases separating them. CDR3 coding DNA: TGTGCCAGCAGCTTAGCTTCGGTTACTAATTCACCCCTCCACTTT. Encoded protein: CASSLASVTNSPLHF.

By frequency in the sample, this clonotype is medium-sized. The chain links TRBV20-1 to TRBJ1-2; D perhaps matches TRBD1 (6 bases). The CDR3 consists of 12 residues. V was cut by 5 bases and J by 8 bases, with 15 bases left in between. Germline CDR1 reads DFQATT; CDR2 reads SNEGSKA (reference sequence). CDR3 protein: CSAEDRSGGYTF. For the CDR3, the DNA is TGCAGTGCTGAAGACAGGTCTGGGGGCTACACCTTC.

The V gene is TRBV6-2 or TRBV6-3, the J gene TRBJ1-1, with a possible D match to TRBD1 (5 bases). Trimming removed 5 bases from V and 9 bases from J, with 13 bases in between. CDR1 MNHEY and CDR2 SVGEGT come from the germline V gene. CDR3 length: 12 amino acids. The CDR3 sequence: CASSGDGKKAFF. The CDR3 DNA follows: TGTGCCAGCAGTGGGGACGGTAAGAAAGCTTTCTTT.

In this sample, this clonotype turned up many times. The genes are TRBV15 and TRBJ2-1; 13 nucleotides agree with TRBD2. After removal of 5 bases from V and 8 bases from J, the junction contained 24 bases not matched to a gene. CDR1 is LNHNV, CDR2 YYDKDF, per germline (reference sequence). The length of the CDR3 is 21 residues. This CDR3 reads CATSPEGTGIGTSGARYEQFF. The CDR3 nucleotides read TGTGCCACCAGCCCCGAAGGGACAGGGATTGGGACTAGCGGGGCGAGGTATGAGCAGTTCTTC.

This clonotype is medium-sized within its sample. CDR3 coding DNA: TGTGCCAGCAGCCAGGGTCGAGAGGGTAGCAATCAGCCCCAGCATTTT. This codes for CASSQGREGSNQPQHF. V and J are TRBV12-3 or TRBV12-4 and TRBJ1-5; possible D gene TRBD1, 5 bases. V was clipped by 6 bases and J by 0 bases, with 15 bases between them. This CDR3 contains 16 residues.

This clonotype has a count of ten or more. The chain couples TRBV9 to TRBJ2-5; 7 bases agree with TRBD1. Looked up from germline, CDR1 is SGDLS and CDR2 is YYNGEE. CDR3 length equals 14 residues. Losses at the gene ends were 3 bases for V and 3 bases for J; bases not matched to a gene: 5. CDR3 nucleotides: TGTGCCAGCAGCGAGGGGGACAGAAAAGAGACCCAGTACTTC. Its translation: CASSEGDRKETQYF.

The V gene is TRBV5-1, the J gene TRBJ1-6; TRBD1 matches at 8 bases. The germline CDR1 and CDR2 sequences are SGHRS and YFSETQ. After removal of 5 bases from V and 10 bases from J, the junction contained 8 bases not matched to a gene. The CDR3 length is 14 residues. The CDR3 DNA reads as TGCGCCAGCAGTCCCGGACAGGGAGAGTCACCCCTCCACTTT. It codes for CASSPGQGESPLHF.

This clonotype was recorded many times. This chain links TRBV2 with TRBJ2-3, with D perhaps TRBD1 (5 bases). With 8 bases removed from V and 3 bases from J, the gap between germline ends came to 6 bases. Germline values: CDR1 SNHLY, CDR2 FYNNEI. CDR3 length: 11 amino acids. Written as DNA, the CDR3 is TGTGCCAGCGGGGCTACAGATACGCAGTATTTT. It is translated as CASGATDTQYF.

This clonotype came up many times. This chain joins TRBV6-6 and TRBJ1-2, with 8 positions matching TRBD1. V shed 7 bases and J 8 bases; nucleotides not matched to a gene: 15. The CDR3 consists of 15 residues. Germline CDR1 MNHNY, CDR2 SVGAGI (reference sequence). DNA for the CDR3: TGTGCCAGCATTGGACTGTTGGACAGGGTTTACGGCTACACCTTC. Amino acids: CASIGLLDRVYGYTF.

Sample share makes this clonotype medium-sized (0.01 to 0.1%). The V call is TRBV20-1, the J call TRBJ2-7; TRBD1 matches 8 bases. CDR3 length equals 12 residues. Per the germline V gene, CDR1 is DFQATT and CDR2 is SNEGSKA (reference sequence). V shed 6 bases and J 3 bases; nucleotides not matched to a gene: 4. The CDR3 region is CSAGTGLYEQYF. The CDR3 nucleotides are TGCAGTGCCGGGACAGGACTCTACGAGCAGTACTTC.

The genes are TRBV13 and TRBJ2-7; D ambiguous. The CDR3 has 15 amino acids. Germline loops: CDR1 PRHDT, CDR2 FYEKMQ (reference sequence). V lost 1 base to trimming and J lost 6 bases, with 16 bases between them. The CDR3 DNA sequence: TGTGCCAGCAGCTTAGAGGCAGGCTTCGTTGTCGAGCAGTACTTC. This codes for CASSLEAGFVVEQYF.

The chain employs TRBV12-3 or TRBV12-4 and TRBJ1-1; no firm D call. The length of the CDR3 is 12 residues. V shed 7 bases and J shed 6 bases, with 12 bases lying between them. The CDR3 here is CASMAQSPEAFF. In DNA form, the CDR3 reads TGTGCCAGCATGGCGCAGTCCCCTGAAGCTTTCTTT.

This clonotype was seen many times. Mismatch with germline at one junction end may stem from a read error. The CDR3 DNA reads as TGCGCCAGCAGCCAGACCACTAGCGGGGTGATTCTCTTC. Residues: CASSQTTSGVILF. The J gene is TRBJ2-1, the V gene TRBV4-3; 10 nucleotides agree with TRBD2. There are 13 residues in the CDR3. The germline CDR1 and CDR2 sequences are LGHNA and YSLEER.

The sample holds many counts of this clonotype. The V and J genes are TRBV6-2 or TRBV6-3 and TRBJ2-1, with D possibly being TRBD2 (6 bases). The CDR3 extends over 14 amino acids. CDR1 and CDR2 (germline): MNHEY, SVGEGT. Trimming shortened V by 6 bases and J by 9 bases, and 18 bases separated the two germline ends. In DNA form, the CDR3 reads TGTGCCAGCAGCTTCCGGGGAGGTGGCGTTGAGCAGTTCTTC. Translated, it gives CASSFRGGGVEQFF.

There are many counts of this clonotype. This chain connects TRBV5-6 to TRBJ2-1; D possibly corresponds to TRBD1 (7 bases). The germline V and J ends were trimmed by 0 bases and 7 bases, with 17 bases remaining between them. The V gene's germline CDR1 is SGHDT and CDR2 YYEEEE. The CDR3 spans 16 residues. This CDR3 is CASSLGRGRLGNEQFF. CDR3 sequence (DNA): TGTGCCAGCAGCTTGGGGAGGGGGCGACTTGGGAATGAGCAGTTCTTC. The full variable domain, completed using reference TRBV5-6 and TRBJ2-1, is DAGVTQSPTHLIKTRGQQVTLRCSPKSGHDTVSWYQQALGQGPQFIFQYYEEEERQRGNFPDRFSGHQFPNYSSELNVNALLLGDSALYLCASSLGRGRLGNEQFFGPGTRLTVL.

This clonotype was detected a few times. The chain links TRBV7-9 to TRBJ2-3; 9 bases fit TRBD1. The CDR3 totals 14 residues. Trimming took 5 bases from V and 2 from J; bases not matched to a gene: 2. CDR1 is SEHNR, CDR2 FQNEAQ, per germline (reference sequence). The CDR3 here is CASSGTGTTDTQYF. DNA of the CDR3: TGTGCCAGCAGCGGGACAGGGACCACAGATACGCAGTATTTT. The whole variable domain, filled in from reference TRBV7-9 and TRBJ2-3, reads DTGVSQNPRHKITKRGQNVTFRCDPISEHNRLYWYRQTLGQGPEFLTYFQNEAQLEKSRLLSDRFSAERPKGSFSTLEIQRTEQGDSAMYLCASSGTGTTDTQYFGPGTRLTVL.